The 21 T cell receptor beta chains in this list originate from one sample, sequenced in a study of blood T cell repertoires in COVID-19. Libraries were prepared by immunoSEQ multiplex PCR; TCRdb keeps only in-frame clonotypes and omits some of them. The sample holds about 170,000 clones, less than 90% seen once. The material sequenced was peripheral blood. The source is a woman aged 70-85 years with COVID-19, enrolled during active disease.

The V and J genes are TRBV6-6 and TRBJ2-7, with 7 bases that match TRBD2. Trimming cost V 6 bases and J 4 bases; bases outside gene matches: 9. Germline assignment: CDR1 MNHNY and CDR2 SVGAGI (reference sequence). This CDR3 has 14 residues. The CDR3 sequence is CASRDGTNGYEQYV. Here the CDR3 DNA reads TGTGCCAGCAGGGACGGGACTAATGGGTACGAGCAGTACGTC.

The chain couples TRBV3-1 (or the pseudogene TRBV3-2) to TRBJ2-3; 10 bases align to TRBD2. Germline trimming cut 1 base from V and 3 bases from J; bases unmatched to any gene: 7. This CDR3 contains 17 residues. The germline V gene has CDR1 LGHDT and CDR2 YNNKEL (reference sequence). The CDR3 reads CASSQVSGGASTDTQYF. DNA for the CDR3: TGTGCCAGCAGCCAAGTAAGCGGGGGGGCAAGTACAGATACGCAGTATTTT.

The chain recombines TRBV15 with TRBJ2-6; possible D gene TRBD1, 6 bases. The germline gives CDR1 LNHNV, CDR2 YYDKDF (reference sequence). The CDR3 extends over 15 amino acids. V was clipped by 2 bases and J by 1 base, with 6 bases between them. The CDR3 DNA follows: TGTGCCACCAGCAGACAGGGGTCTGGGGCCAACGTCCTGACTTTC. It yields the protein CATSRQGSGANVLTF.

This clone was observed a handful of times. The chain recombines TRBV28 with TRBJ2-5, with D possibly matching TRBD1 (5 bases). CDR1 MDHEN and CDR2 SYDVKM come from the germline V gene. The ends were cut back, 2 bases at V and 5 bases at J, with 12 bases in the middle. The length of the CDR3 is 14 residues. CDR3 loop: CASSLLQGLETQYF. The CDR3 nucleotides are TGTGCCAGCAGTTTACTCCAGGGTTTGGAGACCCAGTACTTC.

This chain links TRBV18 with TRBJ2-1; D call uncertain. The CDR3 totals 14 residues. V was pared by 2 bases and J by 6 bases, with 11 bases between. The germline V gene has CDR1 KGHSH and CDR2 LQKENI. CDR3 sequence: CASSPVSRSNEQFF. In DNA form, the CDR3 reads TGTGCCAGCTCACCAGTCTCCCGGAGCAATGAGCAGTTCTTC.

J is TRBJ2-1 and V is TRBV9, with 9 bases lining up with TRBD2. Germline V gives CDR1 SGDLS, CDR2 YYNGEE. This CDR3 spans 11 amino acids. With 3 bases clipped from V and 15 bases from J, the junction kept 4 bases outside the gene matches. The CDR3 DNA is TGTGCCAGCAGCGCGGGACTAGCCCTGTTCTTC. Its translation: CASSAGLALFF.

The chain uses TRBV19 and TRBJ1-1; possibly TRBD1 for D (5 bases). Per the germline V gene, CDR1 is LNHDA and CDR2 is SQIVND (reference sequence). Trimming stripped 5 bases from V and 1 base from J, with 11 bases between. The CDR3 is made up of 14 amino acids. The CDR3 DNA reads TGTGCCAGTAGTGGTAGGGGCGCGAACACTGAAGCTTTCTTT. It translates to CASSGRGANTEAFF.

The genes are TRBV19 and TRBJ2-4, with a weak D call TRBD1 (5 bases). In germline, CDR1 is LNHDA, CDR2 SQIVND (reference sequence). Trimming removed 4 bases at V and 8 bases at J, with 12 bases between. The CDR3 spans 13 residues. The CDR3 sequence: CASSTSARDIQYF. CDR3 coding DNA: TGTGCCAGTAGTACCTCGGCCAGGGACATTCAGTACTTC.

The table lists this clone with a few counts. This chain uses TRBV7-2 with TRBJ2-1; D is possibly TRBD1 (6 bases). Germline V gene sequence: CDR1 SGHTA, CDR2 FQGNSA. The CDR3 is 13 residues long. V was cut by 2 bases and J by 6 bases, with 8 bases left in between. This CDR3 reads CASSLSRGNEQFF. CDR3 nucleotides: TGTGCCAGCAGCTTAAGCAGGGGCAATGAGCAGTTCTTC. The whole variable domain, filled in from reference TRBV7-2 and TRBJ2-1, reads GAGVSQSPSNKVTEKGKDVELRCDPISGHTALYWYRQSLGQGLEFLIYFQGNSAPDKSGLPSDRFSAERTGGSVSTLTIQRTQQEDSAVYLCASSLSRGNEQFFGPGTRLTVL.

The gene calls are TRBV18 and TRBJ1-5; D is unresolved. Trimming left V 3 bases short and J 9 bases short, with 12 bases between. The germline V gene has CDR1 KGHSH and CDR2 LQKENI. The CDR3 runs to 13 residues. The DNA of the CDR3 is TGTGCCAGCTCACCGGGCACGTTGTGGCCCCAGCATTTT. Translation: CASSPGTLWPQHF.

The rearrangement links TRBV12-3 or TRBV12-4 to TRBJ1-1; D is unclear. V lost 7 bases, J lost 11 bases, and 17 bases lay in between. The CDR3 loop spans 12 amino acids. CDR3 residues: CASTIDTLTAFF. The CDR3 DNA reads TGTGCCAGCACCATTGACACCCTCACGGCTTTCTTT.

The CDR3: CASSPQGASNQPQHF. As DNA, the CDR3 is TGTGCCAGCAGCCCACAGGGGGCTAGTAATCAGCCCCAGCATTTT. The chain has TRBV6-2 or TRBV6-3 and TRBJ1-5; TRBD1 matches 9 bases. The CDR3 runs 15 residues. Trimming cost V 6 bases and J 4 bases; bases outside gene matches: 7. Germline lookup yields CDR1 MNHEY and CDR2 SVGEGT.

The rearrangement uses TRBV28 and TRBJ1-5, with 9 bases aligning to TRBD1. Per the germline V gene, CDR1 is MDHEN and CDR2 is SYDVKM. With 8 bases clipped from V and 2 bases from J, the junction kept 16 bases outside the gene matches. The CDR3 is made up of 18 amino acids. The CDR3 coding sequence is TGTGCCAGCGCTCCGGGACAGGGAGTAAGGTGGGGCAATCAGCCCCAGCATTTT. Its protein is CASAPGQGVRWGNQPQHF. The complete variable domain, with remaining parts taken from reference TRBV28 and TRBJ1-5, reads DVKVTQSSRYLVKRTGEKVFLECVQDMDHENMFWYRQDPGLGLRLIYFSYDVKMKEKGDIPEGYSVSREKKERFSLILESASTNQTSMYLCASAPGQGVRWGNQPQHFGDGTRLSIL.

The chain joins TRBV5-6 to TRBJ2-2, with D uncertain. Germline V gene lookup returns CDR1 SGHDT and CDR2 YYEEEE. V gave up 4 bases and J gave up 2 bases, with 3 bases separating them. The CDR3 has 12 amino acids. CDR3 protein: CASSLNTGELFF. The CDR3 nucleotides are TGTGCCAGCAGCCTTAACACCGGGGAGCTGTTTTTT.

The chain recombines TRBV2 with TRBJ2-4, with TRBD1 matching 7 bases. Germline CDR1 reads SNHLY; CDR2 reads FYNNEI. The CDR3 sequence is 15 residues long. J lost 0 bases, V lost 8 bases, and 7 bases had no gene match. CDR3 DNA sequence: TGTGCCAGCTACAGGGGCCGGGGAGCCAAAAACATTCAGTACTTC. Amino acid sequence: CASYRGRGAKNIQYF.

This chain uses TRBV4-2 with TRBJ2-1; 11 bases are a match to TRBD2. V trimming: 2 bases; J trimming: 6 bases; junction bases outside the gene matches: 6. Germline CDR1 LGHNA, CDR2 YNFKEQ. The CDR3 has 16 amino acids. The CDR3 reads CASSQIAGGPGNEQFF. The CDR3 nucleotides are TGTGCCAGCAGCCAAATAGCGGGGGGGCCCGGCAATGAGCAGTTCTTC.

Here the CDR3 DNA reads TGTGCCAGCCGAAGCTCTCAAGAGACCCAGTACTTC. Translating it yields CASRSSQETQYF. The chain carries TRBV6-5 and TRBJ2-5; unclear D gene. V was clipped by 8 bases and J by 2 bases, with 9 bases between them. Germline V gene lookup returns CDR1 MNHEY and CDR2 SVGAGI. CDR3 length equals 12 residues.

V is TRBV19 and J is TRBJ1-6; 7 bases agree with TRBD1. The length of the CDR3 is 14 residues. After removal of 3 bases from V and 7 bases from J, the junction contained 3 bases not matched to a gene. From germline, CDR1 is LNHDA and CDR2 SQIVND (reference sequence). In nucleotides, the CDR3 is TGTGCCAGTAGTATTGGACAGGTGAATTCACCCCTCCACTTT. Residues: CASSIGQVNSPLHF.

V usage is TRBV19 and J usage is TRBJ1-1; maybe TRBD1 (5 bases). CDR1 is LNHDA, CDR2 SQIVND, per germline (reference sequence). V lost 7 bases and J 2 bases, leaving 20 bases between the germline ends. The CDR3 is 16 residues long. This CDR3 reads CASKVYLGQTNTEAFF. DNA for the CDR3: TGTGCCAGTAAAGTCTATTTGGGGCAGACTAACACTGAAGCTTTCTTT.

V is TRBV6-5 and J is TRBJ2-2; 8 nucleotides line up with TRBD1. Per the germline V gene, CDR1 is MNHEY and CDR2 is SVGAGI. This CDR3 has 14 residues. The CDR3, as DNA: TGTGCTACACAACAGGGGGCGAACACCGGGGAGCTGTTTTTT. Translating gives CATQQGANTGELFF.

The V call is TRBV14, the J call TRBJ1-3; D gene uncertain. V was pared by 5 bases and J by 8 bases, with 13 bases between. Per the germline V gene, CDR1 is SGHDN and CDR2 is FVKESK. This CDR3 region has 13 residues. Here the CDR3 DNA reads TGTGCCAGCAGCTTAGGGAGGAGAGACACCATATATTTT. Translating gives CASSLGRRDTIYF.